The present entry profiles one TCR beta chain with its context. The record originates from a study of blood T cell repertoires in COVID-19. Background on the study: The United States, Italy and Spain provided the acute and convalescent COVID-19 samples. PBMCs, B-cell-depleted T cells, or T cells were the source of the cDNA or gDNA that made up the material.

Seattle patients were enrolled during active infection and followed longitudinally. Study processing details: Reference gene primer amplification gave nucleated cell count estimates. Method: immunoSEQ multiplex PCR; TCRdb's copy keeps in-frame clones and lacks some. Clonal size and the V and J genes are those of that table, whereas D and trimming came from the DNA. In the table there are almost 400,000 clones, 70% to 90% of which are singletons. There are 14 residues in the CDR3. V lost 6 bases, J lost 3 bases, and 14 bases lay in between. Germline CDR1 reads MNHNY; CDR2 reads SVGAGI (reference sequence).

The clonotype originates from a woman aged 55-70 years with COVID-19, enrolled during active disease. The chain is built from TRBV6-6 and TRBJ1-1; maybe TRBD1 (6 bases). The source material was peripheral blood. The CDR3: CASSLDSRDTEAFF. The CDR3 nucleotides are TGTGCCAGCAGCCTGGACAGTCGGGACACTGAAGCTTTCTTT.